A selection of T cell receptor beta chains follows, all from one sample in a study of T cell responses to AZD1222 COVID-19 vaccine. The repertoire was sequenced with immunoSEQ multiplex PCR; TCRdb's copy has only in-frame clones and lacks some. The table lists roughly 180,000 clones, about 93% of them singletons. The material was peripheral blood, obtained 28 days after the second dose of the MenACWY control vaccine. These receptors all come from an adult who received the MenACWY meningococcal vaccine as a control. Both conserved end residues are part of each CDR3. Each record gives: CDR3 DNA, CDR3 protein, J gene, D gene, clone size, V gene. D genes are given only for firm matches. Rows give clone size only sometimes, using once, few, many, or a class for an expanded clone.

DNA: TGTGCCAGCAGCTTGACAGGGGTAGAAAAGACCCAGTACTTC
CDR3: CASSLTGVEKTQYF
J: TRBJ2-5
D: TRBD1
size: -
V: TRBV7-9

DNA: TGTGCCACCAGCAGAGATCCCTCTGGAAACACCATATATTTT
CDR3: CATSRDPSGNTIYF
J: TRBJ1-3
D: -
size: -
V: TRBV15

DNA: TGCGCCAGCAGCGGAATTAGCGGGGGCCAAGAGACCCAGTACTTC
CDR3: CASSGISGGQETQYF
J: TRBJ2-5
D: TRBD2
size: -
V: TRBV5-1

DNA: TGTGCCAGCAGCTTGGCCCGCTCCTATAATTCACCCCTCCACTTT
CDR3: CASSLARSYNSPLHF
J: TRBJ1-6
D: -
size: once
V: TRBV5-8

DNA: TGTGCCAGCATCCCAAGAAAAAAGACTCGCAATCAGCCCCAGCATTTT
CDR3: CASIPRKKTRNQPQHF
J: TRBJ1-5
D: -
size: -
V: TRBV28

DNA: TGTGCCAGCAGTTACTACACCGGGGAGCTGTTTTTT
CDR3: CASSYYTGELFF
J: TRBJ2-2
D: -
size: -
V: TRBV2

DNA: TGCGCCAGCAGTGAAAGTCGAGGGAGGGCCACCATATATTTT
CDR3: CASSESRGRATIYF
J: TRBJ1-3
D: -
size: -
V: TRBV10-2

DNA: TGTGCCAGCGGATCCATGGGGACTGAAGCTTTCTTT
CDR3: CASGSMGTEAFF
J: TRBJ1-1
D: -
size: once
V: TRBV6-5

DNA: TGTGCCAGCAGTACCGGGACAGGGGGTACAGATACGCAGTATTTT
CDR3: CASSTGTGGTDTQYF
J: TRBJ2-3
D: TRBD1
size: -
V: TRBV28

DNA: TGCAGCGTTGAAGCCGGGACAGCCTCGGGGACTGAAGCTTTCTTT
CDR3: CSVEAGTASGTEAFF
J: TRBJ1-1
D: TRBD1
size: -
V: TRBV29-1

DNA: TGTGCCAGCTCACCACGGCAGGGGACGAACACTGAAGCTTTCTTT
CDR3: CASSPRQGTNTEAFF
J: TRBJ1-1
D: -
size: -
V: TRBV18

DNA: TGCGCCAGCAGCCAGACGGGCACGGGAGCAACTAATGAAAAACTGTTTTTT
CDR3: CASSQTGTGATNEKLFF
J: TRBJ1-4
D: -
size: -
V: TRBV4-1

DNA: TGCGCCAGCAGCCAAGAAAGAGCGGGGGGGCCAGAGACCCAGTACTTC
CDR3: CASSQERAGGPETQYF
J: TRBJ2-5
D: TRBD2
size: -
V: TRBV4-1

DNA: TGTGCCAGCAGTTACTCACCGGTCTATGGCTACACCTTC
CDR3: CASSYSPVYGYTF
J: TRBJ1-2
D: -
size: -
V: TRBV6-6

DNA: TGTGCCATCAGTGAGTCGGTGGGTCTTGGGGCCAACGTCCTGACTTTC
CDR3: CAISESVGLGANVLTF
J: TRBJ2-6
D: -
size: -
V: TRBV10-3

DNA: TGTGCCAGCAGTTTTGCGGGGGGCACTGAAGCTTTCTTT
CDR3: CASSFAGGTEAFF
J: TRBJ1-1
D: -
size: -
V: TRBV7-3

DNA: TGTGCCAGTAGTCGGGACAGACGAGAGACCCAGTACTTC
CDR3: CASSRDRRETQYF
J: TRBJ2-5
D: TRBD1
size: -
V: TRBV19

DNA: TGTGCCTGGACGGCGGGGTTTAGCACAGATACGCAGTATTTT
CDR3: CAWTAGFSTDTQYF
J: TRBJ2-3
D: -
size: -
V: TRBV30

DNA: TGTGCCAGCAGTTTATCGGGCACAGGGGGCTACGAGCAGTACTTC
CDR3: CASSLSGTGGYEQYF
J: TRBJ2-7
D: TRBD1
size: -
V: TRBV27

DNA: TGTGCCAGCAGGATAGGGCCGGAAAGCACAGATACGCAGTATTTT
CDR3: CASRIGPESTDTQYF
J: TRBJ2-3
D: -
size: -
V: TRBV7-3

DNA: TGTGCCAGCTCACCACTAAAGATGGGGGCCTCTAATGAAAAACTGTTTTTT
CDR3: CASSPLKMGASNEKLFF
J: TRBJ1-4
D: -
size: -
V: TRBV18

DNA: TGTGCCAGCAGCGGGGACAGGGGGCGAAGAGATACGCAGTATTTT
CDR3: CASSGDRGRRDTQYF
J: TRBJ2-3
D: TRBD1
size: -
V: TRBV7-6

DNA: TGTGCCAGCAGTGGGTGGGGCGACCCGAATGAAAAACTGTTTTTT
CDR3: CASSGWGDPNEKLFF
J: TRBJ1-4
D: -
size: -
V: TRBV2

DNA: TGTGCCACCCTCGAGCGGGTTGGCAGGGGGAACACTGAAGCTTTCTTT
CDR3: CATLERVGRGNTEAFF
J: TRBJ1-1
D: -
size: -
V: TRBV19

DNA: TGTGCCAGCAGCTTAAACACGGGTGAAAAACTGTTTTTT
CDR3: CASSLNTGEKLFF
J: TRBJ1-4
D: -
size: -
V: TRBV7-2

DNA: TGTGCCAGCAGTTTCACCGGGGTTAACGGCTACACCTTC
CDR3: CASSFTGVNGYTF
J: TRBJ1-2
D: -
size: -
V: TRBV28

DNA: TGCAGCGTTGATAGCAGGGGTACCGGGGAGCTGTTTTTT
CDR3: CSVDSRGTGELFF
J: TRBJ2-2
D: -
size: -
V: TRBV29-1

DNA: TGTGCCAGCAGTTTACTAGCGGGGGCCTACAATGAGCAGTTCTTC
CDR3: CASSLLAGAYNEQFF
J: TRBJ2-1
D: TRBD2
size: -
V: TRBV27

DNA: TGTGCCAGCAGTTTAGGAGGGCAGGAGACCCAGTACTTC
CDR3: CASSLGGQETQYF
J: TRBJ2-5
D: -
size: -
V: TRBV6-5

DNA: TGTGCCAGTAGTACCCAGTCATGGCCCGGAAACACCATATATTTT
CDR3: CASSTQSWPGNTIYF
J: TRBJ1-3
D: -
size: once
V: TRBV19

DNA: TGTGCCAGCAGCCCAGGACAGGGAGCGTGGAAAAAACTGTTTTTT
CDR3: CASSPGQGAWKKLFF
J: TRBJ1-4
D: TRBD1
size: -
V: TRBV5-6

DNA: TGCAGCGCCATTCAGGGGATGAACACTGAAGCTTTCTTT
CDR3: CSAIQGMNTEAFF
J: TRBJ1-1
D: -
size: -
V: TRBV29-1

DNA: TGTGCCAGCAGCAACCCTTTCCCCCTCCACTTT
CDR3: CASSNPFPLHF
J: TRBJ1-6
D: -
size: -
V: TRBV21-1

DNA: TGTGCCAGCAGCTTCAAACTACTAGCGGGGGCTTACACCGGGGAGCTGTTTTTT
CDR3: CASSFKLLAGAYTGELFF
J: TRBJ2-2
D: TRBD2
size: -
V: TRBV7-2

DNA: TGTGCCAGCAGTTTGCCCCCCCCCTCACCCCTCCACTTT
CDR3: CASSLPPPSPLHF
J: TRBJ1-6
D: -
size: -
V: TRBV27

DNA: TGTGCCAGTAGTATAGATCCGGGACACCGAAACACCATATATTTT
CDR3: CASSIDPGHRNTIYF
J: TRBJ1-3
D: -
size: -
V: TRBV19

DNA: TGTGCCAGTAGTATAGGACCCCCGGGATGGAATTCACCCCTCCACTTT
CDR3: CASSIGPPGWNSPLHF
J: TRBJ1-6
D: -
size: once
V: TRBV19

DNA: TGTGCCAGTAGTAGTGTGGGCAGGGGGACTCAGCCCCAGCATTTT
CDR3: CASSSVGRGTQPQHF
J: TRBJ1-5
D: TRBD1
size: -
V: TRBV19

DNA: TGTGCCAGCAGCCCCAGGGGAGGTGGAAACACCATATATTTT
CDR3: CASSPRGGGNTIYF
J: TRBJ1-3
D: -
size: -
V: TRBV3-1/TRBV3-2

DNA: TGTGCCAGCAGTTCCCTTAATCAGCCCCAGCATTTT
CDR3: CASSSLNQPQHF
J: TRBJ1-5
D: -
size: -
V: TRBV28

DNA: TGTGCCAGCAGCGCCCGAAGACTAGCGGGAGACTACAATGAGCAGTTCTTC
CDR3: CASSARRLAGDYNEQFF
J: TRBJ2-1
D: TRBD2
size: once
V: TRBV7-2

DNA: TGTGCCAGCAGCTTAATCCTAGCGGGGGGAAGAGCCAAAAACATTCAGTACTTC
CDR3: CASSLILAGGRAKNIQYF
J: TRBJ2-4
D: TRBD2
size: -
V: TRBV7-2

DNA: TGTGCCAGCAGTCCTCTAGGGGGCGGCACTGAAGCTTTCTTT
CDR3: CASSPLGGGTEAFF
J: TRBJ1-1
D: TRBD1
size: -
V: TRBV27